A selection of T cell receptor beta chains follows, all from one sample in a study of response to subunit inactivated influenza vaccine. In TCRdb, the RT-PCR reads were re-called with MiXCR into one record per CDR3 protein. The sample contains about 190,000 distinct CDR3 sequences, approximately 15% of which appear only once. The input for sequencing was CD8+ T cells sorted from PBMCs, taken less than 6 days after vaccination. Receptor source: a man between 45 and 60 years old who received an inactivated influenza vaccine. The CDR3 runs from the conserved cysteine through the conserved F or W. D genes are given only for firm matches. For some rows the clone size is stated as once, few or many, or as a class when expanded; others skip it.

V	J	size	D	CDR3	DNA
TRBV29-1	TRBJ2-1	-	TRBD2	CSGRTSGSVNEQFF	TGCAGCGGGAGGACTAGCGGGAGTGTCAATGAGCAGTTCTTC
TRBV7-9	TRBJ1-4	few	TRBD1	CASSPPPGTENEKLFF	TGTGCCAGCAGCCCTCCACCCGGGACAGAAAATGAAAAACTGTTTTTT
TRBV4-3	TRBJ2-2	few	-	CASSRYTNTGELFF	TGCGCCAGCAGCCGGTACACGAACACCGGGGAGCTGTTTTTT
TRBV12-3/TRBV12-4	TRBJ1-6	many	TRBD1	CASSPGQRNSPLHF	TGTGCCAGCAGTCCGGGACAGCGGAATTCACCCCTCCACTTT
TRBV12-3/TRBV12-4	TRBJ2-4	few	TRBD2	CASSLGGRTKNIQYF	TGTGCCAGCAGTTTGGGCGGGAGGACCAAAAACATTCAGTACTTC
TRBV3-1	TRBJ1-6	-	TRBD1	CASSQPGQNSPLHF	TGTGCCAGCAGCCAACCGGGACAGAATTCACCCCTCCACTTT
TRBV7-9	TRBJ2-1	-	-	CASSPYRNNEQFF	TGTGCCAGCAGCCCGTATAGAAACAATGAGCAGTTCTTC
TRBV12-3/TRBV12-4	TRBJ2-1	-	-	CASSLVPGSSYNEQFF	TGTGCCAGCAGTTTAGTCCCAGGGAGCTCCTACAATGAGCAGTTCTTC
TRBV2	TRBJ1-1	few	-	CASSTASRGAFF	TGTGCCAGCAGTACCGCGTCCCGAGGGGCTTTCTTT
TRBV7-6	TRBJ1-2	once	-	CASSLAGFYGYTF	TGTGCCAGCAGCTTAGCAGGGTTCTATGGCTACACCTTC
TRBV3-1	TRBJ2-6	-	-	CASSSSATLSGANVLTF	TGTGCCAGCAGCAGCTCGGCGACTCTCTCTGGGGCCAACGTCCTGACTTTC
TRBV19	TRBJ1-5	few	-	CASSSGGPYSNQPQHF	TGTGCCAGTAGTAGCGGGGGGCCATATAGCAATCAGCCCCAGCATTTT
TRBV20-1	TRBJ2-1	many	TRBD1	CSARDRDRDYNEQFF	TGCAGTGCTAGAGATAGGGACAGGGACTACAATGAGCAGTTCTTC
TRBV5-1	TRBJ2-1	many	-	CASSLAVLTYNEQFF	TGCGCCAGCAGCTTGGCGGTCCTGACCTACAATGAGCAGTTCTTC
TRBV6-1	TRBJ1-2	few	-	CASSENNYGYTF	TGTGCCAGCAGTGAGAATAACTATGGCTACACCTTC
TRBV20-1	TRBJ1-2	many	-	CSPGSGYTF	TGCAGTCCGGGAAGTGGCTACACCTTC
TRBV7-9	TRBJ2-5	-	TRBD2	CASSSERGGRETQYF	TGTGCCAGCAGCTCAGAGCGGGGGGGCCGGGAGACCCAGTACTTC
TRBV25-1	TRBJ2-1	-	-	CASGRSTYNEQFF	TGTGCCAGCGGGAGATCCACCTACAATGAGCAGTTCTTC
TRBV20-1	TRBJ2-7	-	TRBD2	CSAREVAGSYEQYF	TGCAGTGCTAGAGAGGTAGCGGGGTCCTACGAGCAGTACTTC
TRBV3-1	TRBJ2-7	medium-sized	-	CASSQEASFTYEQYF	TGTGCCAGCAGCCAAGAGGCGTCTTTTACCTACGAGCAGTACTTC
TRBV29-1	TRBJ2-7	few	-	CSVMGPDQGSGEQYF	TGCAGCGTGATGGGCCCCGACCAGGGATCTGGAGAGCAGTACTTC
TRBV9	TRBJ2-3	-	TRBD2	CASSESGRGGDTQYF	TGTGCCAGCAGCGAAAGCGGGAGGGGTGGAGATACGCAGTATTTT
TRBV5-1	TRBJ2-7	-	TRBD1	CASSLGDSQGDEQYF	TGCGCCAGCAGCTTGGGGGATTCACAGGGGGACGAGCAGTACTTC
TRBV7-7	TRBJ2-5	-	TRBD2	CASSPLAGGFQETQYF	TGTGCTAGCAGCCCCCTAGCGGGGGGGTTCCAAGAGACCCAGTACTTC
TRBV29-1	TRBJ2-7	few	-	CSVEEVYGGTYEQYF	TGCAGCGTTGAAGAGGTCTACGGTGGGACCTACGAGCAGTACTTC
TRBV4-1	TRBJ2-7	once	TRBD1	CASSQDLQGAGEQYF	TGCGCCAGCAGCCAAGATCTCCAGGGGGCGGGGGAGCAGTACTTC
TRBV12-3/TRBV12-4	TRBJ2-7	-	-	CASSQSGSSYEQYF	TGTGCCAGCAGTCAAAGCGGATCTTCCTACGAGCAGTACTTC
TRBV20-1	TRBJ2-7	-	-	CSASVVAVSYEQYF	TGCAGTGCTAGTGTAGTTGCGGTCTCCTACGAGCAGTACTTC
TRBV6-5	TRBJ2-1	few	-	CASSYTGVGNEQFF	TGTGCCAGCAGTTATACGGGAGTGGGCAATGAGCAGTTCTTC
TRBV28	TRBJ2-7	many	-	CASSLQGVSSYEQYF	TGTGCCAGCAGTTTACAGGGCGTTTCTTCGTACGAGCAGTACTTC